This section outlines one T cell receptor beta chain sequence together with its context. What it recognizes is unknown. This entry is derived from a study of CXCR3-negative and CXCR3-positive naive CD8 T cells. Study-level information: The libraries together contributed approximately 150 million TRB reads, each supplying about 1.5 +/- 0.3 million. Whole-study results and caveats: For memory CD8+ cells diversity was much lower, but both naive subsets had comparably high diversity.

Through 5' RACE with UMI labels, the TRB cDNA libraries were prepared. TCRdb re-called the 5' RACE reads, yielding one record per CDR3 amino acid sequence without DNA. The listing records 65,000 to 75,000 distinct CDR3 sequences. The material sequenced was naive CXCR3- CD8+ T cells from blood. The subset here: CD45RO-CCR7+CD27+CD95- naive CD8+ T cells lacking CXCR3 (TNR3-). The clonotype originates from a human donor in good health. Some clones in this sample may be carry-over from other donors' samples.

The CDR3 region is CASSPDPPGADTQYF. The rearrangement links TRBV5-4 to TRBJ2-3; as DNA is missing, the TRBD2 call by TCRdb cannot be tested. Germline lookup yields CDR1 SGHNT and CDR2 YYREEE (reference sequence). The length of the CDR3 is 15 residues.